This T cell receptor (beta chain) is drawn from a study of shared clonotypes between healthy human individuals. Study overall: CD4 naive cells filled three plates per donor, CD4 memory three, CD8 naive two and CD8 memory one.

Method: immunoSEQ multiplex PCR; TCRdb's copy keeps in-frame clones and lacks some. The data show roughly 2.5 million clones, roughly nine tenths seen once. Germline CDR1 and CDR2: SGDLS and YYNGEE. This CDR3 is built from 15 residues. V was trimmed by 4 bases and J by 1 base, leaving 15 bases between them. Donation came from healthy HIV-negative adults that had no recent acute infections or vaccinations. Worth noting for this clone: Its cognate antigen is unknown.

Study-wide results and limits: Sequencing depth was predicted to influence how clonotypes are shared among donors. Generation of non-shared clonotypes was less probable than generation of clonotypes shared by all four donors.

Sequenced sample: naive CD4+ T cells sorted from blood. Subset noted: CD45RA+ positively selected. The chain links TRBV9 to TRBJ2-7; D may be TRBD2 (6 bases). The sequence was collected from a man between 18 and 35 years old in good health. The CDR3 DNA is TGTGCCAGCAGCTCCACCGGGACTGTTTCCTACGAGCAGTACTTC. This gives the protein CASSSTGTVSYEQYF.